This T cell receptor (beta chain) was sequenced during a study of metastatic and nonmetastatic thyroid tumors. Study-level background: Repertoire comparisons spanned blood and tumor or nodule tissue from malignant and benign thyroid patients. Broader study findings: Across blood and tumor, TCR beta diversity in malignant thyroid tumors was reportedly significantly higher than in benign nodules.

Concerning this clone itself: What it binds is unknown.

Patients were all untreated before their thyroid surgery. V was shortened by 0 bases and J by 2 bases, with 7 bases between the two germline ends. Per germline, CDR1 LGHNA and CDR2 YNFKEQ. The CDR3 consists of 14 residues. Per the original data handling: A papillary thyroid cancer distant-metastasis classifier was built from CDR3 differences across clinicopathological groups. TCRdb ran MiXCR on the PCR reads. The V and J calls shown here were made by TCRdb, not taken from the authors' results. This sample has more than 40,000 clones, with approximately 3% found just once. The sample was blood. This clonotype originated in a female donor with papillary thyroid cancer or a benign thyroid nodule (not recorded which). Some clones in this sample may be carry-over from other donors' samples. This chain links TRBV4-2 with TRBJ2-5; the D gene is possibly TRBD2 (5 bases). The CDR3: CASSQDGKQETQYF. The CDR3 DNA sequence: TGTGCCAGCAGCCAAGACGGGAAGCAAGAGACCCAGTACTTC.